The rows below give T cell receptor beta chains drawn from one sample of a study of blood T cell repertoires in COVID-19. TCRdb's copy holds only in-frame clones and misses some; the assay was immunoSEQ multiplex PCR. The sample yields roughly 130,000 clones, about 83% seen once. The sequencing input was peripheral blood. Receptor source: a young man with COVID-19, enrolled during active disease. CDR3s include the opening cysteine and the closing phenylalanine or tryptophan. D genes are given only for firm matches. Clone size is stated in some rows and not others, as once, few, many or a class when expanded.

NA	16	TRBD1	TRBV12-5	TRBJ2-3	CASSNGQGPGTDTQYF	TGTGCTAGTTCAAATGGACAGGGACCGGGAACAGATACGCAGTATTTT
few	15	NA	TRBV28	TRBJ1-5	CASSPGFGGNQPQHF	TGTGCCAGCAGTCCAGGGTTCGGTGGCAATCAGCCCCAGCATTTT
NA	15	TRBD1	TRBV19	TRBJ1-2	CASSPRTGDPHGYTF	TGTGCCAGTAGCCCTCGGACAGGGGACCCCCATGGCTACACCTTC
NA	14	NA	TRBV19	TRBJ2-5	CASSDQSGRETQYF	TGTGCCAGTAGTGACCAAAGCGGGCGGGAGACCCAGTACTTC
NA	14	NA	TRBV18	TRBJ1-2	CASSPGGESYGYTF	TGTGCCAGCTCACCGGGGGGAGAGAGCTATGGCTACACCTTC
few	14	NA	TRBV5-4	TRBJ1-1	CASSLDWTTTEAFF	TGTGCCAGCAGCTTGGACTGGACAACCACTGAAGCTTTCTTT
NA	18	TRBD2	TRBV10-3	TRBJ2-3	CAISRVLAQGGGTDTQYF	TGTGCCATCAGTCGAGTACTAGCGCAAGGCGGGGGCACAGATACGCAGTATTTT
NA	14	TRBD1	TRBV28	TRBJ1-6	CASSLGQGYSPLHF	TGTGCCAGCAGTTTAGGACAGGGTTATTCACCCCTCCACTTT
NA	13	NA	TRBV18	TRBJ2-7	CASSQSSGHEQYF	TGTGCCAGCTCACAATCATCGGGTCACGAGCAGTACTTC
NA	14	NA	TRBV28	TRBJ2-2	CASKTGVITGELFF	TGTGCCAGCAAGACGGGAGTGATCACCGGGGAGCTGTTTTTT
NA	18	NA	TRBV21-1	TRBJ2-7	CASSKTGGVSGSRDEQYF	TGTGCCAGCAGCAAAACGGGCGGCGTCAGCGGGAGTCGCGACGAGCAGTACTTC
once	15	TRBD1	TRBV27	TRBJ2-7	CASSPVSRQGYEQYF	TGTGCCAGCAGCCCAGTTTCGCGACAGGGCTACGAGCAGTACTTC
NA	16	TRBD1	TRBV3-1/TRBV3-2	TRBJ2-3	CASSRPRTGGADTQYF	TGTGCCAGCAGCCGACCCCGGACAGGGGGGGCAGATACGCAGTATTTT
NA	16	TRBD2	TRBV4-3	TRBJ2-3	CASSPSIRLAGGSPYF	TGCGCCAGCAGCCCCTCTATCAGGCTAGCGGGAGGTTCTCCGTATTTT